The 17 T cell receptor beta chains in this list originate from one sample, sequenced in a study of cytomegalovirus exposure and HLA in healthy donors. The PCR used 60 Vbeta and 13 Jbeta primers. The method was immunoSEQ multiplex PCR; TCRdb's version includes in-frame clones alone and lacks a portion of them. The sample shows about 210,000 clones, about 80% of them seen only once. The material sequenced was PBMCs. All receptors derive from a woman aged 50 to 60 in good health and CMV-seropositive.

The chain links TRBV19 to TRBJ2-3; tentatively, D is TRBD2 (5 bases). Germline CDR1 LNHDA, CDR2 SQIVND (reference sequence). The V end was cut by 6 bases, the J end by 3 bases, with 19 bases between. The CDR3 totals 16 residues. CDR3 in amino acids: CASRNEGRRRTDTQYF. DNA for the CDR3: TGTGCCAGTAGAAATGAGGGCAGGAGGAGGACAGATACGCAGTATTTT.

The chain joins TRBV6-5 to TRBJ2-7, with D possibly matching TRBD2 (5 bases). V was clipped by 5 bases and J by 3 bases, with 14 bases between them. Germline V gene sequence: CDR1 MNHEY, CDR2 SVGAGI. The CDR3 extends over 14 amino acids. CDR3 region: CASSEEGSVYEQYF. CDR3 coding DNA: TGTGCCAGCAGTGAAGAGGGATCCGTCTACGAGCAGTACTTC.

The genes are TRBV11-2 and TRBJ1-2, with 7 bases lining up with TRBD1. Germline lookup yields CDR1 SGHAT and CDR2 FQNNGV. Trimming removed 0 bases from V and 7 bases from J; junction bases left unmatched: 11. This CDR3 is built from 16 residues. The CDR3 sequence: CASSLDGRGGRSGYTF. The CDR3 DNA sequence: TGTGCCAGCAGCTTAGATGGTAGAGGGGGCAGGTCTGGCTACACCTTC. Full variable domain (missing parts from reference TRBV11-2 and TRBJ1-2): EAGVAQSPRYKIIEKRQSVAFWCNPISGHATLYWYQQILGQGPKLLIQFQNNGVVDDSQLPKDRFSAERLKGVDSTLKIQPAKLEDSAVYLCASSLDGRGGRSGYTFGSGTRLTVV.

V gene TRBV18 combines with J gene TRBJ1-1, with D uncertain. Trimming removed 1 base from V and 3 bases from J, with 6 bases in between. Germline CDR1 and CDR2: KGHSH and LQKENI. The CDR3 consists of 13 residues. Here the CDR3 reads CASSPREYTEAFF. The CDR3 DNA sequence: TGTGCCAGCTCACCACGGGAGTACACTGAAGCTTTCTTT.

The chain uses TRBV19 and TRBJ1-2; 11 nucleotides line up with TRBD1. CDR3 length equals 15 residues. Germline CDR1 and CDR2: LNHDA and SQIVND (reference sequence). V was pared by 6 bases and J by 3 bases, with 6 bases of the junction left unmatched. The CDR3 DNA sequence: TGTGCCAGTAGCCGGACAGGGGGCCAAGACTATGGCTACACCTTC. Its protein product is CASSRTGGQDYGYTF.

DNA of the CDR3: TGTGCCAGCAGTGAAAGGGGACAGGGGCTGAATGGCTACACCTTC. Protein: CASSERGQGLNGYTF. V gene TRBV2 combines with J gene TRBJ1-2; 10 bases match TRBD1. The junction had 6 bases not matched to a gene; V was cut back by 2 bases and J by 6 bases. There are 15 residues in the CDR3. Germline assignment: CDR1 SNHLY and CDR2 FYNNEI.

The genes are TRBV11-3 and TRBJ2-5, with D possibly TRBD1 on 5 matching bases. Per the germline V gene, CDR1 is SGHNT and CDR2 is YENEEA. The V and J ends lost 5 bases and 2 bases respectively, with 12 bases between them. The CDR3 length is 14 residues. This CDR3 is CASSLSPGQETQYF. As DNA, the CDR3 is TGTGCCAGCAGCCTCTCCCCAGGGCAAGAGACCCAGTACTTC.

The CDR3 loop reads CASSLRWELDYEQYF. DNA for the CDR3: TGTGCCAGCAGCTTACGATGGGAGCTTGACTACGAGCAGTACTTC. V is TRBV7-8 and J is TRBJ2-7; D might be TRBD2 (5 bases). The V end lost 2 bases, the J end lost 3 bases, and 14 bases lay between the germline ends. Germline V gene sequence: CDR1 SGHVS, CDR2 FQNEAQ. This CDR3 has 15 residues.

With regard to this clone: This CDR3 is also generated by other DNA sequences in the sample. J is TRBJ2-2 and V is TRBV9, with TRBD2 matching 10 bases. Germline CDR1 is SGDLS and CDR2 is YYNGEE. The CDR3 contains 15 residues. The V segment lost 0 bases and the J segment 4 bases; nucleotides outside the gene matches: 0. Here the CDR3 DNA reads TGTGCCAGCAGCGTAGTAGCGGGGGGCACCGGGGAGCTGTTTTTT. Translation: CASSVVAGGTGELFF.

This clone appeared a few times. The chain is built from TRBV28 and TRBJ1-3; 10 bases fit TRBD1. V dropped 2 bases and J dropped 4; count of bases not matched to a gene: 5. Per germline, CDR1 MDHEN and CDR2 SYDVKM. The CDR3 runs 16 residues. The CDR3 loop is CASSLRQGARGNTIYF. CDR3 in DNA: TGTGCCAGCAGTTTACGACAGGGGGCGAGAGGAAACACCATATATTTT.

The V gene is TRBV30, the J gene TRBJ2-7; 7 nucleotides align to TRBD1. Germline CDR1 and CDR2: GTSNPN and SVGIG (reference sequence). Losses at the gene ends were 2 bases for V and 4 bases for J; bases not matched to a gene: 5. The CDR3 is 13 amino acids. The CDR3, as DNA: TGTGCCTGGAGTATCGGCAGGGGGTACGAGCAGTACTTC. Its translation: CAWSIGRGYEQYF.

This clone has only one observation. This chain connects TRBV19 to TRBJ2-7; 7 bases agree with TRBD2. The CDR3 is 15 amino acids. Unmatched junction bases numbered 7, after V lost 5 bases and J lost 0 bases. Per the germline V gene, CDR1 is LNHDA and CDR2 is SQIVND (reference sequence). The chain's CDR3 is CASSSTGTTSYEQYF. The DNA for the CDR3 is TGTGCCAGTAGTTCCACCGGGACTACCTCCTACGAGCAGTACTTC. The full variable domain, completed using reference TRBV19 and TRBJ2-7, is DGGITQSPKYLFRKEGQNVTLSCEQNLNHDAMYWYRQDPGQGLRLIYYSQIVNDFQKGDIAEGYSVSREKKESFPLTVTSAQKNPTAFYLCASSSTGTTSYEQYFGPGTRLTVT.

The chain's CDR3 is CASSISPGYEQYF. In DNA form, the CDR3 reads TGTGCCAGCAGCATCTCCCCCGGCTACGAGCAGTACTTC. The chain recombines TRBV7-7 with TRBJ2-7; D not certain. The length of the CDR3 is 13 residues. Deletions cut 5 bases from V and 3 bases from J, with 11 bases between. Germline V gives CDR1 SSHAT, CDR2 FNYEAQ (reference sequence). Using reference TRBV7-7 and TRBJ2-7 for the parts outside the CDR3, the full variable domain is GAGVSQSPRYKVTKRGQDVTLRCDPISSHATLYWYQQALGQGPEFLTYFNYEAQPDKSGLPSDRFSAERPEGSISTLTIQRTEQRDSAMYRCASSISPGYEQYFGPGTRLTVT.

The chain carries TRBV18 and TRBJ1-1; D call uncertain. Germline CDR1 is KGHSH and CDR2 is LQKENI. V lost 2 bases, J lost 5 bases, and 15 bases lay in between. CDR3 size: 15 residues. Here the CDR3 DNA reads TGTGCCAGCTCACCATACGGCCCCGGCGGGACTGAAGCTTTCTTT. Translating gives CASSPYGPGGTEAFF.

This chain joins TRBV30 and TRBJ1-5, with D maybe TRBD1 (5 bases). The CDR3 is 14 residues long. Germline CDR1 is GTSNPN and CDR2 is SVGIG (reference sequence). V lost 3 bases to trimming and J lost 2 bases, with 11 bases between them. CDR3 protein: CAWRSTVGNQPQHF. In DNA form, the CDR3 reads TGTGCCTGGAGATCGACAGTCGGCAATCAGCCCCAGCATTTT. The entire variable domain, with the rest obtained from reference TRBV30 and TRBJ1-5, is as follows: SQTIHQWPATLVQPVGSPLSLECTVEGTSNPNLYWYRQAAGRGLQLLFYSVGIGQISSEVPQNLSASRPQDRQFILSSKKLLLSDSGFYLCAWRSTVGNQPQHFGDGTRLSIL.

The chain's CDR3 is CASSSGLAGVTRTDTQYF. CDR3 nucleotide sequence: TGTGCCAGCAGTTCGGGACTAGCGGGGGTGACGAGGACAGATACGCAGTATTTT. The chain recombines TRBV27 with TRBJ2-3, with 14 bases identical to TRBD2. The CDR3 runs 18 residues. V dropped 4 bases and J dropped 3; count of bases not matched to a gene: 9. Germline V lookup: CDR1 MNHEY, CDR2 SMNVEV (reference sequence).

This chain joins TRBV13 and TRBJ2-7; 10 bases map to TRBD2. The CDR3 loop spans 15 amino acids. Germline V gene lookup returns CDR1 PRHDT and CDR2 FYEKMQ (reference sequence). The ends lost 3 bases at V and 5 bases at J; junction bases unmatched: 7. CDR3 DNA: TGTGCCAGCAGCTTCTTAGCGGGGGGTTCCCACGAGCAGTACTTC. Amino acid sequence: CASSFLAGGSHEQYF.